These 11 T cell receptor beta chains share one sample of origin, sequenced in a study of OX40 agonist ivuxolimab in advanced cancers. The assay was immunoSEQ multiplex PCR, and TCRdb's table has in-frame clones only and misses some. The sample consists of about 35,000 clones, over 75% of them appearing once. The source material was CD4+ or CD8+ T cells sorted from blood, sampled in a trial of the OX40 agonist ivuxolimab. The receptor set was obtained from an adult with an advanced solid tumor such as melanoma, head and neck, liver or kidney cancer.

This chain links TRBV7-9 with TRBJ2-7; possibly TRBD2 for D (6 bases). V was trimmed by 5 bases and J by 9 bases, leaving 26 bases between them. The CDR3 covers 16 residues. Looked up from germline, CDR1 is SEHNR and CDR2 is FQNEAQ (reference sequence). CDR3 region: CASSQPGKYPGVGQYF. CDR3 nucleotides: TGTGCCAGCAGCCAACCAGGGAAATATCCGGGGGTGGGGCAGTACTTC.

The chain uses TRBV30 and TRBJ2-2; D not resolved. The CDR3 is 11 amino acids. V lost 3 bases to trimming and J lost 6 bases, with 5 bases between them. Per the germline V gene, CDR1 is GTSNPN and CDR2 is SVGIG (reference sequence). CDR3 amino acids: CAWSGPGELFF. Written as DNA, the CDR3 is TGTGCCTGGAGCGGACCCGGGGAGCTGTTTTTT.

V usage is TRBV6-1 and J usage is TRBJ2-5, with D possibly being TRBD1 (6 bases). The CDR3 runs 14 residues. The germline V and J ends were trimmed by 1 base and 6 bases, with 12 bases remaining between them. From germline, CDR1 is MNHNS and CDR2 SASEGT. CDR3 DNA: TGTGCCAGCAGTGAAGGGACAGTGGTGCAGACCCAGTACTTC. Translation gives CASSEGTVVQTQYF.

This chain joins TRBV6-5 and TRBJ2-1; TRBD1 might be the D (6 bases). Germline values: CDR1 MNHEY, CDR2 SVGAGI. Trimming took off 4 bases at V and 0 bases at J, with 13 bases between the two ends. The CDR3 is made up of 16 amino acids. CDR3 residues: CASSLFSGHSYNEQFF. The CDR3 DNA sequence: TGTGCCAGCAGTTTGTTTTCGGGACACTCCTACAATGAGCAGTTCTTC.

This chain joins TRBV7-9 and TRBJ1-2; 8 bases are a match to TRBD1. This CDR3 has 14 amino acids. V gave up 10 bases and J gave up 5 bases; unmatched junction bases: 12. In germline, CDR1 is SEHNR, CDR2 FQNEAQ (reference sequence). As DNA, the CDR3 is TGTGCCACCTCAACACAGGGGGTAGGGTATGGCTACACCTTC. Protein: CATSTQGVGYGYTF.

Comments on this clone: One end of the junction fails to match germline, which may point to a read error. The chain employs TRBV4-1 and TRBJ2-7; D not resolved. The germline gives CDR1 MGHRA, CDR2 YSYEKL. This CDR3 region has 17 residues. The CDR3 here is CASSQVWSDWSSYEQYF. CDR3 bases: TGCGCCAGCAGTCAAGTTTGGAGTGATTGGTCGTCCTACGAGCAGTACTTC.

This clone was seen only once. The chain links TRBV19 to TRBJ1-3, with unresolved D. The CDR3 sequence is 15 residues long. The V end was cut by 5 bases, the J end by 0 bases, with 11 bases between. CDR1 and CDR2 (germline): LNHDA, SQIVND (reference sequence). The CDR3: CASSPRHDSGNTIYF. The CDR3 DNA sequence: TGTGCCAGTAGTCCTCGACATGACTCTGGAAACACCATATATTTT.

The chain carries TRBV28 and TRBJ1-2; a possible D gene is TRBD1 (6 bases). The CDR3 length is 12 residues. The V gene's germline CDR1 is MDHEN and CDR2 SYDVKM. V lost 7 bases to trimming and J lost 12 bases, with 18 bases between them. CDR3 nucleotides: TGTGCCAGCACCGGGACAAAATTAGTCCACACCTTC. Translating it yields CASTGTKLVHTF.

The chain has TRBV10-3 and TRBJ2-2; TRBD1 is a possible D gene (5 bases). This CDR3 is 12 amino acids long. Trimming shortened V by 3 bases and J by 7 bases, and 6 bases separated the two germline ends. CDR1 ENHRY and CDR2 SYGVKD come from the germline V gene. The CDR3 loop is CAISDRDGELFF. The CDR3 nucleotides are TGTGCCATCAGTGACAGGGACGGGGAGCTGTTTTTT.

This rearrangement joins TRBV6-1 to TRBJ1-5, with D possibly being TRBD1 (5 bases). There are 16 residues in the CDR3. Trimming cost V 1 base and J 0 bases, with 10 bases left between them. Germline V gives CDR1 MNHNS, CDR2 SASEGT. The CDR3 nucleotides are TGTGCCAGCAGTGAAGACAGGTCCTATAGCAATCAGCCCCAGCATTTT. This codes for CASSEDRSYSNQPQHF.

This clone came up a few times. The chain has TRBV7-2 and TRBJ2-1; 7 bases fit TRBD2. CDR3 length: 15 residues. Germline CDR1 and CDR2: SGHTA and FQGNSA. V shed 4 bases and J 4 bases; nucleotides not matched to a gene: 7. The CDR3 DNA is TGTGCCAGCAGCTCTGGACTAGTAAGATACAATGAGCAGTTCTTC. Its translation: CASSSGLVRYNEQFF. The full variable domain, completed using reference TRBV7-2 and TRBJ2-1, is GAGVSQSPSNKVTEKGKDVELRCDPISGHTALYWYRQSLGQGLEFLIYFQGNSAPDKSGLPSDRFSAERTGGSVSTLTIQRTQQEDSAVYLCASSSGLVRYNEQFFGPGTRLTVL.